These 9 T cell receptor beta chains share one sample of origin, sequenced in a study of cytomegalovirus exposure and HLA in healthy donors. Method: immunoSEQ multiplex PCR; TCRdb's copy keeps in-frame clones and lacks some. The data contain some 180,000 clones, 81% of them singletons. The sample taken for sequencing was PBMCs. The receptors shown here come from a woman aged 25-40 years in good health and CMV-seronegative.

Comment on this clone: Since a far larger clone is one base different, this is likely a read error. Other DNA sequences in this sample translate to the same CDR3. The CDR3 loop reads CASSLARRFNSPLHF. For the CDR3, the DNA is TGCGCCAGCAGCTTGGCTCGCAGGTTTAATTCACCCCTCCACTTT. The chain is built from TRBV5-1 and TRBJ1-6; no definite D call. Germline CDR1 and CDR2: SGHRS and YFSETQ. CDR3 length: 15 residues. Trimming stripped 0 bases from V and 6 bases from J, with 10 bases between.

The chain employs TRBV27 and TRBJ1-2; a possible D gene is TRBD1 (5 bases). CDR1 is MNHEY, CDR2 SMNVEV, per germline (reference sequence). This CDR3 is 16 amino acids long. V was shortened by 5 bases and J by 1 base, with 17 bases between the two germline ends. The CDR3 bases are TGTGCCAGCAGTCCCAGGGAAGGCAGGGTTAACTATGGCTACACCTTC. This gives the protein CASSPREGRVNYGYTF.

The V call is TRBV18, the J call TRBJ1-6; 7 nucleotides align to TRBD1. Per germline, CDR1 KGHSH and CDR2 LQKENI. V gave up 0 bases and J gave up 7 bases; unmatched junction bases: 6. There are 16 residues in the CDR3. Here the CDR3 DNA reads TGTGCCAGCTCACCACCGGGACAGACTCCGAATTCACCCCTCCACTTT. It yields the protein CASSPPGQTPNSPLHF.

This clone was detected only once. DNA of the CDR3: TGTGCCAGCAGCCGAACAGGGTTCGAGGACTATGGCTACACCTTC. Protein product: CASSRTGFEDYGYTF. The chain combines TRBV5-4 with TRBJ1-2, with D tentatively TRBD1 (6 bases). The CDR3 totals 15 residues. V dropped 4 bases and J dropped 3 bases, with 16 bases sitting between them. Germline V gene lookup returns CDR1 SGHNT and CDR2 YYREEE (reference sequence).

The V call is TRBV5-6, the J call TRBJ2-5, with 8 positions matching TRBD1. The J call is uncertain, as TRBJ2-7 better fits the DNA end. The CDR3 is made up of 14 amino acids. Per germline, CDR1 SGHDT and CDR2 YYEEEE. The CDR3 spells CASRGGQGLYEQYF. The CDR3 DNA follows: TGTGCCAGCAGGGGCGGACAGGGCTTGTACGAGCAGTACTTC.

The chain uses TRBV27 and TRBJ2-7; D call uncertain. The CDR3 is 15 residues long. Trimming took 1 base from V and 3 from J, leaving 13 bases between them. The germline V gene has CDR1 MNHEY and CDR2 SMNVEV (reference sequence). For the CDR3, the DNA is TGTGCCAGCAGTTTATTTTTCGGTACCCTCTACGAGCAGTACTTC. Its protein is CASSLFFGTLYEQYF.

This clone was found once. The rearrangement uses TRBV5-8 and TRBJ2-7, with a tentative D call TRBD2 (5 bases). The CDR3 runs 14 residues. Germline loops: CDR1 SGHTS, CDR2 YDEGEE. Trimming removed 0 bases at V and 4 bases at J, with 11 bases between. CDR3 in amino acids: CASSLDGVRYEQYF. CDR3 nucleotides: TGTGCCAGCAGCTTGGACGGGGTTCGATACGAGCAGTACTTC.

This chain links TRBV30 with TRBJ2-7; possible D gene TRBD1, 5 bases. The CDR3 consists of 12 residues. Germline V gene sequence: CDR1 GTSNPN, CDR2 SVGIG (reference sequence). Trimming pared 4 bases from V and 3 bases from J, leaving 10 bases between. In nucleotides, the CDR3 is TGTGCCTGGACCGTTCAGGGCTACGAGCAGTACTTC. Translating it yields CAWTVQGYEQYF.

This chain joins TRBV19 and TRBJ2-3; D call uncertain. V lost 3 bases to trimming and J lost 2 bases, with 12 bases between them. This CDR3 is built from 15 residues. Germline CDR1 reads LNHDA; CDR2 reads SQIVND (reference sequence). CDR3 in amino acids: CASSITSENTDTQYF. DNA of the CDR3: TGTGCCAGTAGTATTACCAGCGAGAACACAGATACGCAGTATTTT.